This T cell receptor beta chain was recorded in a study of kidney transplant recipient with SARS-CoV-2 infection. TCRdb itself ran the reads through MiXCR, one entry per CDR3 protein. The data contain roughly 250,000 distinct CDR3 sequences, under 35% of them singletons. CDR3 length: 15 amino acids. Germline V lookup: CDR1 SGHDT, CDR2 YYEEEE. As to this clonotype: One junction end does not reproduce the germline sequence, and a read error may be involved.

The sequence was collected from a young adult male patient who had COVID-19 and was a kidney transplant recipient. The T cells may come from the graft donor. Sample: a blood sample, taken at baseline and on day 111 from a kidney transplant recipient. The chain recombines TRBV5-6 with TRBJ2-3, with TRBD2 matching over 12 bases. CDR3: CACSKWTSGADTQYF. In nucleotides, the CDR3 is TGTGCCTGCAGCAAGTGGACTAGCGGGGCAGATACGCAGTATTTT.